This T cell receptor beta chain was captured by sequencing in a study of tissue T cells after allogeneic stem cell transplantation. Study outcomes and limitations: This small cohort was clinically heterogeneous, and sampling depth was a limitation. Blood and spleen captured only part of the tissue TCR repertoire. Alloreactivity or antigen specificity of tissue TCRs was not determined; some clones might be host cells.

The CDR3 contains 13 residues. V lost 1 base to trimming and J lost 8 bases, with 10 bases between them. Germline CDR1 SGHSA, CDR2 FRNQAP. Survey-depth TCRbeta CDR3 sequencing reported V/J genes and productive frequencies. TCRdb's copy holds only in-frame clones and misses some; the assay was immunoSEQ multiplex PCR. The sample carries about 50,000 clones, roughly four fifths recorded once. Concerning this clone: Its antigen is as yet unknown. Genes and germline are mouse. The CDR3 end is not reached by the read, which stops 1 residue before it; the germline J gene fills it in.

The sequencing sample was made of sorted cells pooled from one or two spleens. This receptor was taken from a pool of C57BL/6 mice in good health. The J gene is TRBJ2-5, the V gene TRBV16; D is perhaps TRBD2 (7 bases). CDR3 residues: CASSLGWGATQYF. Incomplete CDR3 DNA: TGTGCAAGCAGCTTAGGATGGGGGGCCACCCAGTAC. The entire variable domain, with the rest obtained from reference TRBV16 and TRBJ2-5, is as follows: NAGVIQTPRHKVTGKGQEATLWCEPISGHSAVFWYRQTIVQGLEFLTYFRNQAPIDDSGMPKERFSAQMPNQSHSTLKIQSTQPQDSAVYLCASSLGWGATQYFGPGTRLLVL.